The 13 T cell receptor beta chains listed next were all sequenced from one sample in a study of blood T cell repertoires in COVID-19 (dated by TCRdb to 2019 to 2021). Library creation used the immunoSEQ multiplex PCR assay. TCRdb holds this immuneACCESS table with in-frame rearrangements only. Some clones are missing; in checked studies, unresolved V genes explain under half, and the rest has no known cause. This sample lists tens of thousands of clones; more than 85% were detected once. Of the sample, around 2.3% is held by the ten largest clones. Source material: peripheral blood. These receptors all come from a human donor with active COVID-19. The donor label of this sample is uncertain.

This clone has only one observation. This rearrangement joins TRBV6-5 to TRBJ1-2; D gene uncertain. CDR3 length: 14 residues. The germline V and J ends were trimmed by 4 bases and 0 bases, with 9 bases remaining between them. Germline CDR1 is MNHEY and CDR2 is SVGAGI. CDR3 sequence (DNA): TGTGCCAGCAGTTTGTACTCTGCTAACTATGGCTACACCTTC. Amino acid sequence: CASSLYSANYGYTF.

The CDR3 loop reads CSVGENSNQPQHF. DNA of the CDR3: TGCAGCGTTGGGGAGAATAGCAATCAGCCCCAGCATTTT. This chain links TRBV29-1 with TRBJ1-5; D remains ambiguous. Germline V gives CDR1 SQVTM, CDR2 ANQGSEA. This CDR3 comprises 13 residues. Between the trimmed V and J ends, which lost 4 bases and 0 bases, there was a span of 7 bases.

This chain links TRBV3-1 (or the pseudogene TRBV3-2) with TRBJ2-7; 13 bases agree with TRBD2. Trimming took 4 bases from V and 5 from J; bases not matched to a gene: 11. This CDR3 is built from 17 residues. Germline assignment: CDR1 LGHDT and CDR2 YNNKEL (reference sequence). The CDR3 sequence: CASSLHPGLAGPNEQYF. DNA of the CDR3: TGTGCCAGCAGCCTGCATCCGGGACTAGCGGGGCCCAACGAGCAGTACTTC.

This clone appeared a single time. This chain connects TRBV6-5 to TRBJ2-7; possible D gene TRBD1, 6 bases. Germline V lookup: CDR1 MNHEY, CDR2 SVGAGI. CDR3 length: 14 amino acids. Trimming left V 6 bases short and J 2 bases short, with 14 bases between. CDR3 loop: CASSQRQEPYEQYF. In DNA form, the CDR3 reads TGTGCCAGCAGCCAGAGACAGGAACCCTACGAGCAGTACTTC.

The chain carries TRBV11-1 and TRBJ2-2, with TRBD1 identical over 10 bases. Germline V gene lookup returns CDR1 SGHAT and CDR2 FQDESV (reference sequence). J gave up 8 bases and V 4 bases, and 7 bases lay outside the gene matches. The CDR3 has 15 amino acids. The CDR3 DNA is TGTGCCAGCAGCTCGACAGGGGGCTTCTCAGGGGAGCTGTTTTTT. It is translated as CASSSTGGFSGELFF. The whole variable domain, remainder taken from reference TRBV11-1 and TRBJ2-2, is EAEVAQSPRYKITEKSQAVAFWCDPISGHATLYWYRQILGQGPELLVQFQDESVVDDSQLPKDRFSAERLKGVDSTLKIQPAELGDSAMYLCASSSTGGFSGELFFGEGSRLTVL.

V gene TRBV5-1 combines with J gene TRBJ2-3, with D possibly TRBD2 on 5 matching bases. This CDR3 is 15 amino acids long. Per the germline V gene, CDR1 is SGHRS and CDR2 is YFSETQ. V dropped 6 bases and J dropped 0 bases, with 14 bases sitting between them. The CDR3 DNA reads TGCGCCAGCACATGGAGAGGGCTTAGCACAGATACGCAGTATTTT. Amino acid sequence: CASTWRGLSTDTQYF. Full variable domain (missing parts from reference TRBV5-1 and TRBJ2-3): KAGVTQTPRYLIKTRGQQVTLSCSPISGHRSVSWYQQTPGQGLQFLFEYFSETQRNKGNFPGRFSGRQFSNSRSEMNVSTLELGDSALYLCASTWRGLSTDTQYFGPGTRLTVL.

The chain uses TRBV4-2 and TRBJ2-3; 9 nucleotides align to TRBD2. Germline CDR1 reads LGHNA; CDR2 reads YNFKEQ. Germline trimming cut 1 base from V and 4 bases from J; bases unmatched to any gene: 12. The CDR3 runs 18 residues. CDR3 sequence: CASSQVGVGRGGPDTQYF. The DNA of the CDR3 is TGTGCCAGCAGCCAAGTCGGTGTCGGGCGGGGGGGCCCAGATACGCAGTATTTT.

The chain recombines TRBV3-1 (or the pseudogene TRBV3-2) with TRBJ1-2, with 8 nucleotides matching TRBD1. Germline CDR1 is LGHDT and CDR2 is YNNKEL (reference sequence). The CDR3 length is 14 residues. V shed 5 bases, J shed 5 bases, and the junction held 7 bases outside the gene matches. CDR3: CASSNAGTGYGYTF. Here the CDR3 DNA reads TGTGCCAGCAGCAATGCCGGGACAGGATATGGCTACACCTTC.

The chain uses TRBV13 and TRBJ2-1; 8 positions agree with TRBD1. Germline CDR1 and CDR2: PRHDT and FYEKMQ (reference sequence). After removal of 4 bases from V and 2 bases from J, the junction contained 7 bases not matched to a gene. CDR3 length: 16 amino acids. In nucleotides, the CDR3 is TGTGCCAGCAGCTCCGCCAGACAGGGGACCTACAATGAGCAGTTCTTC. Translating gives CASSSARQGTYNEQFF.

This sequence joins TRBV19 and TRBJ2-3; TRBD1 might be the D (6 bases). The germline CDR1 and CDR2 sequences are LNHDA and SQIVND (reference sequence). This CDR3 spans 11 amino acids. The V gene lost 7 bases and the J gene lost 9 bases, with 11 bases spanning the gap. DNA for the CDR3: TGTGCCAGTAAAAAAGGACAGACGCAGTATTTT. Its protein is CASKKGQTQYF.

The chain carries TRBV12-5 and TRBJ1-1, with 10 bases matching TRBD1. The CDR3 extends over 16 amino acids. The germline CDR1 and CDR2 sequences are LGHNT and FRNRAP. V trimming: 5 bases; J trimming: 0 bases; junction bases outside the gene matches: 6. The CDR3 DNA is TGTGCTAGTGGTCCGTGGACAGGGGGGGTGAACACTGAAGCTTTCTTT. It is translated as CASGPWTGGVNTEAFF.

This clone was counted a single time. The gene calls are TRBV27 and TRBJ1-2; 10 nucleotides align to TRBD1. Trimming took 0 bases from V and 3 from J; bases not matched to a gene: 7. Germline lookup yields CDR1 MNHEY and CDR2 SMNVEV (reference sequence). The CDR3 is 17 amino acids. The CDR3 sequence is CASSLSMTGGAYYGYTF. The CDR3 nucleotides read TGTGCCAGCAGTTTATCCATGACAGGGGGCGCCTACTATGGCTACACCTTC.

This chain joins TRBV24-1 and TRBJ2-1, with a tentative D call TRBD2 (6 bases). Germline CDR1 reads KGHDR; CDR2 reads SFDVKD. V lost 5 bases, J lost 0 bases, and 13 bases lay in between. The CDR3 sequence is 16 residues long. The CDR3 DNA reads as TGTGCCACCAGTGGGTCTAGGGGAGGCTCCTACAATGAGCAGTTCTTC. Encoded protein: CATSGSRGGSYNEQFF.